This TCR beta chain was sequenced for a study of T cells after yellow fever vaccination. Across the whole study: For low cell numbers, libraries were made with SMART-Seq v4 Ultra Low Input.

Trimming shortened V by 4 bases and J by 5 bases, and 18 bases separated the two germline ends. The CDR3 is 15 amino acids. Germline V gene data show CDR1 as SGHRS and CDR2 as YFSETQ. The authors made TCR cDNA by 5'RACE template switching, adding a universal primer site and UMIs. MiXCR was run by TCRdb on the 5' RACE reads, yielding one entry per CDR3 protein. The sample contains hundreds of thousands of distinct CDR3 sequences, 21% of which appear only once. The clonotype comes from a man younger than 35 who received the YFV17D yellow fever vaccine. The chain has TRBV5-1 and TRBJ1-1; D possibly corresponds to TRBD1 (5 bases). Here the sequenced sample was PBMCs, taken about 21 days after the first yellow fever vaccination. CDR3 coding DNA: TGCGCCAGCAGCATATCCGGGGCTGGTCAAACTGAAGCTTTCTTT. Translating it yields CASSISGAGQTEAFF.